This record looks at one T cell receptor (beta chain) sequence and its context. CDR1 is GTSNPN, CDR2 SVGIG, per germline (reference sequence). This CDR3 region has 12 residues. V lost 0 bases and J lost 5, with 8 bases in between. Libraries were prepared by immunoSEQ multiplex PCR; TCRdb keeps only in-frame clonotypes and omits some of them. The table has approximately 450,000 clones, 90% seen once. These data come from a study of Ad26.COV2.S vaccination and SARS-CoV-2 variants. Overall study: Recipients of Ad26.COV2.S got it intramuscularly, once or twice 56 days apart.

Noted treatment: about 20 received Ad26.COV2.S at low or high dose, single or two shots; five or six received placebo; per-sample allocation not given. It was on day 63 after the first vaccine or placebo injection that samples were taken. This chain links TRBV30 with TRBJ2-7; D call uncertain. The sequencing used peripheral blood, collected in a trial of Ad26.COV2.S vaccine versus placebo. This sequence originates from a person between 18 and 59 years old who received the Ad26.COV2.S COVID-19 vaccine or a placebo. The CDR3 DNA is TGTGCCTGGAGTGTGACGGAAAACGAGCAGTACTTC. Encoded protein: CAWSVTENEQYF.